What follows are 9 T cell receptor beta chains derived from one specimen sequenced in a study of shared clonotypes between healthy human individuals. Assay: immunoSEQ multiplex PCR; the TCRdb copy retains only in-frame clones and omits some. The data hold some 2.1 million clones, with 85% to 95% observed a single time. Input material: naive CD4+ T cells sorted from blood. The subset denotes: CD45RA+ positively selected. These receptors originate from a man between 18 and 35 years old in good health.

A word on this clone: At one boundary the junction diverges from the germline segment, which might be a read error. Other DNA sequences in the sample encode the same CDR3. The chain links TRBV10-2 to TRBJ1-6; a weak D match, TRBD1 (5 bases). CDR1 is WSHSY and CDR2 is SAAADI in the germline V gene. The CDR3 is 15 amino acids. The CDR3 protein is CASSGRGSYNSPLHF. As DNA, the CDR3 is TGCGCCAGCAGTGGTCGGGGCTCCTATAATTCACCCCTTCACTTT.

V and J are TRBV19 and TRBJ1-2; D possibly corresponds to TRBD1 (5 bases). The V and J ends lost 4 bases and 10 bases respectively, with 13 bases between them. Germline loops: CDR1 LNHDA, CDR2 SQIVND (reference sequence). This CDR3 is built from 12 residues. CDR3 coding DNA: TGTGCCAGTAGTAATACCGGGACGTCCTACACCTTC. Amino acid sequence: CASSNTGTSYTF.

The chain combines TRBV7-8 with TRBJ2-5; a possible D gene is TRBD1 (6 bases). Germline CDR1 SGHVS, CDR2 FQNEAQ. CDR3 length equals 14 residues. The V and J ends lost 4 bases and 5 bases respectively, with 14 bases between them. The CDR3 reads CASSSSFQGETQYF. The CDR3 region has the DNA TGTGCCAGCAGCTCAAGCTTCCAGGGGGAGACCCAGTACTTC.

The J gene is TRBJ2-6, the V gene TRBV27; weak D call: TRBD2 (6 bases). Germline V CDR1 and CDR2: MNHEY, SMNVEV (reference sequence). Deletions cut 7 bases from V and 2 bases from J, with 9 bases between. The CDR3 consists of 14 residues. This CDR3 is CASTWGAGANVLTF. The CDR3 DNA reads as TGTGCCAGCACGTGGGGGGCTGGGGCCAACGTCCTGACTTTC.

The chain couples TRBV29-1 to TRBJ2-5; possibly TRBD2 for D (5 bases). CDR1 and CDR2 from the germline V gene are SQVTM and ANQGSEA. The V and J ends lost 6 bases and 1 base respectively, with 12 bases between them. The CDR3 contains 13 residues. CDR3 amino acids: CSVSREFQETQYF. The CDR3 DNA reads TGCAGCGTGTCCCGGGAATTCCAAGAGACCCAGTACTTC. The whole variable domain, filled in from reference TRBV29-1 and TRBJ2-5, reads SAVISQKPSRDICQRGTSLTIQCQVDSQVTMMFWYRQQPGQSLTLIATANQGSEATYESGFVIDKFPISRPNLTFSTLTVSNMSPEDSSIYLCSVSREFQETQYFGPGTRLLVL.

For the CDR3, the DNA is TGTGCCTGGAGCTACAACAATGAGCAGTTCTTC. It yields the protein CAWSYNNEQFF. The J gene is TRBJ2-1, the V gene TRBV30; D uncertain. The CDR3 is 11 amino acids. CDR1 is GTSNPN and CDR2 is SVGIG in the germline V gene (reference sequence). V lost 3 bases, J lost 5 bases, and 5 bases lay in between.

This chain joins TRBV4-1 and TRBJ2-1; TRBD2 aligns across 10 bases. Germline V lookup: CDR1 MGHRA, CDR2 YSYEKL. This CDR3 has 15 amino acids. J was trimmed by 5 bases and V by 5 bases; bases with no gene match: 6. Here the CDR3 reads CASSVQLAGHNEQFF. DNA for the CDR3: TGCGCCAGCAGCGTCCAACTAGCGGGGCACAATGAGCAGTTCTTC.

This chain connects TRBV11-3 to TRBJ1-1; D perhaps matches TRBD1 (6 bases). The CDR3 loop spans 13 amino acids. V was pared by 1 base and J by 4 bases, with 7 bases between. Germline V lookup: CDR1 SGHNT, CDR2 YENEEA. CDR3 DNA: TGTGCCAGCAGCTTAGGGGGGGCCACTGAAGCTTTCTTT. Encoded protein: CASSLGGATEAFF.

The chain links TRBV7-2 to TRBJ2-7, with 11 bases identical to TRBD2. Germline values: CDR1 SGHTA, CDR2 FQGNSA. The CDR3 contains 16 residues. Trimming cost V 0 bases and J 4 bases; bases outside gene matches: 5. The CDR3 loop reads CASSLALAGGGYEQYF. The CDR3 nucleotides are TGTGCCAGCAGCTTAGCCCTAGCGGGAGGAGGGTACGAGCAGTACTTC.